This T cell receptor (beta chain) was documented in a study of shared clonotypes between healthy human individuals. Profiling relied on immunoSEQ multiplex PCR, and the TCRdb table lists in-frame clones only, not all of them. The sample holds around 2.1 million clones, around 95% seen once. The sample was naive CD4+ T cells sorted from blood. Regarding subset: CD45RA+ positively selected. This clonotype originated in a man aged 18-30 years in good health.

The chain's CDR3 is CACRSGGGFGELFF. As DNA, the CDR3 is TGTGCCTGTCGTAGCGGGGGAGGCTTCGGGGAGCTGTTTTTT. This chain links TRBV30 with TRBJ2-2; TRBD2 matches 9 bases. Trimming cost V 6 bases and J 7 bases; bases outside gene matches: 9. Germline assignment: CDR1 GTSNPN and CDR2 SVGIG (reference sequence). The CDR3 has 14 amino acids. Full variable domain (missing parts from reference TRBV30 and TRBJ2-2): SQTIHQWPATLVQPVGSPLSLECTVEGTSNPNLYWYRQAAGRGLQLLFYSVGIGQISSEVPQNLSASRPQDRQFILSSKKLLLSDSGFYLCACRSGGGFGELFFGEGSRLTVL.